The text below deals with one TCR beta chain. This entry belongs to a study of control samples from healthy donors and cancer patients. Here immunoSEQ multiplex PCR was the method, and the copy in TCRdb shows in-frame clones only, minus some. The data hold about 85,000 clones, with around 90% observed a single time. Trimming removed 5 bases from V and 6 bases from J; junction bases left unmatched: 13. The germline CDR1 and CDR2 sequences are LNHDA and SQIVND (reference sequence). This CDR3 spans 17 amino acids. Sequencing was performed on blood. The origin of this receptor is a woman aged 60-70 years in good health. The chain links TRBV19 to TRBJ1-6; 7 bases are a match to TRBD1. The CDR3 DNA follows: TGTGCCAGTAGTGCCCGGACAGGAACACTATCTAATTCACCCCTCCACTTT. Protein product: CASSARTGTLSNSPLHF.